Sequencing of this T cell receptor beta chain was carried out in a study of graft-versus-host responses after intestinal transplantation. Study overall: All recipients got anti-thymocyte globulin induction, then tacrolimus and steroids for approximately three years. Notes on the study in general: Investigators detected GvH clones in recipient marrow, with some emerging earlier in ileum or blood.

Points on this clone: No antigen is known for it.

The CDR3 has 11 amino acids. The germline V and J ends were trimmed by 5 bases and 6 bases, with 7 bases remaining between them. Germline V CDR1 and CDR2: SEHNR, FQNEAQ (reference sequence). Researchers processed graft tissue to release intraepithelial and lamina propria lymphocytes. The method was immunoSEQ multiplex PCR; TCRdb's version includes in-frame clones alone and lacks a portion of them. The table shows just under 30,000 clones, with 80% to 85% occurring only once. Source: ileum tissue, taken 98 days after intestinal transplantation. The chain links TRBV7-9 to TRBJ1-1, with D perhaps TRBD1 (6 bases). The sequence was collected from a human patient who received an intestinal transplant, so some T cells may come from the graft donor. CDR3 sequence (DNA): TGTGCCAGCAGCGGGGGCCCTGAAGCTTTCTTT. Translating gives CASSGGPEAFF.